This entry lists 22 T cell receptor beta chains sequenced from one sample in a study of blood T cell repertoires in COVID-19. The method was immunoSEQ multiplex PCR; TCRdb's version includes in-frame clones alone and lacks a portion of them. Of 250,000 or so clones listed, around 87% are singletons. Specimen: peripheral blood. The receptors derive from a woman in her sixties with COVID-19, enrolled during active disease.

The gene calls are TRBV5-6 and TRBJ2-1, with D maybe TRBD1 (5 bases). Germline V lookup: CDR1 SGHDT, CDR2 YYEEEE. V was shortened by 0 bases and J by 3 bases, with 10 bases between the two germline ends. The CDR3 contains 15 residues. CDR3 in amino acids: CASSLGTTLYNEQFF. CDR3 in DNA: TGTGCCAGCAGCTTGGGGACAACCCTCTACAATGAGCAGTTCTTC.

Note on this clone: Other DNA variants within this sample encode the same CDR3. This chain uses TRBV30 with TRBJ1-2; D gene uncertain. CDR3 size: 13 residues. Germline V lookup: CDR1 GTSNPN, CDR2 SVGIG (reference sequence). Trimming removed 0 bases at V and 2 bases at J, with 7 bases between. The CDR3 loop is CAWSVEANYGYTF. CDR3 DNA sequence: TGTGCCTGGAGTGTTGAGGCGAACTATGGCTACACCTTC.

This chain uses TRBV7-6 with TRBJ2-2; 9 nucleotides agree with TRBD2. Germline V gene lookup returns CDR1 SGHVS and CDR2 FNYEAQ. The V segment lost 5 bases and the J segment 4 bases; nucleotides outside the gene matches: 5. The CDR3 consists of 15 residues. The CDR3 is CASSLAAGGTGELFF. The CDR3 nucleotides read TGTGCCAGCAGCCTGGCAGCGGGAGGCACCGGGGAGCTGTTTTTT.

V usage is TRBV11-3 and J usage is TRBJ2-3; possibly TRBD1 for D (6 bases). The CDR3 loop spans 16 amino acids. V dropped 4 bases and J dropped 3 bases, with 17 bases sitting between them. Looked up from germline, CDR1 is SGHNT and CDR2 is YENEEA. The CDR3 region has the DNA TGTGCCAGCAGCTCCCGAACAGGGTTCGGTACAGATACGCAGTATTTT. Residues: CASSSRTGFGTDTQYF. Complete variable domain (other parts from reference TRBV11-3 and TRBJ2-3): EAGVVQSPRYKIIEKKQPVAFWCNPISGHNTLYWYLQNLGQGPELLIRYENEEAVDDSQLPKDRFSAERLKGVDSTLKIQPAELGDSAVYLCASSSRTGFGTDTQYFGPGTRLTVL.

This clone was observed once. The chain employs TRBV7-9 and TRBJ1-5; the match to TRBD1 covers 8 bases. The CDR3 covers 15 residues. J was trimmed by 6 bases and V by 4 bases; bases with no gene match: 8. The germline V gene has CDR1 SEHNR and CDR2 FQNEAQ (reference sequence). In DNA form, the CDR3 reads TGTGCCAGCAGCTCAGGACAGGGCCATAGTCAGCCCCAGCATTTT. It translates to CASSSGQGHSQPQHF.

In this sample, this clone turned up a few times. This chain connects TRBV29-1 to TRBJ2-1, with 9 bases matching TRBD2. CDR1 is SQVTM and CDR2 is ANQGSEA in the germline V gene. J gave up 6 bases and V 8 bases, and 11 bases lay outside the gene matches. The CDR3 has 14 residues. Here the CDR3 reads CSLSASGNINEQFF. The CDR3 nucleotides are TGCAGCTTATCGGCTAGCGGGAATATCAATGAGCAGTTCTTC.

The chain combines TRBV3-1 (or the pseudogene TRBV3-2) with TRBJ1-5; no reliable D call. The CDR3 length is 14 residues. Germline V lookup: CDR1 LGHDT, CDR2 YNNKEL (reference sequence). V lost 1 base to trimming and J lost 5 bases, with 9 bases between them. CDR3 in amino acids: CASSQGTGDQPQHF. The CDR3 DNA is TGTGCCAGCAGCCAAGGAACTGGTGATCAGCCCCAGCATTTT.

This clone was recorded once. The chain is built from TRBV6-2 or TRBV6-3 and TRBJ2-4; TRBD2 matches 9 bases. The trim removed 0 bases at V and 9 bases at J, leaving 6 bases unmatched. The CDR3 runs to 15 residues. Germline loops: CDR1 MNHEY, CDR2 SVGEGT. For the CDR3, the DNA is TGTGCCAGCAGTTACTCGGCGGGAGGGCTGGGCATTCAGTACTTC. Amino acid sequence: CASSYSAGGLGIQYF.

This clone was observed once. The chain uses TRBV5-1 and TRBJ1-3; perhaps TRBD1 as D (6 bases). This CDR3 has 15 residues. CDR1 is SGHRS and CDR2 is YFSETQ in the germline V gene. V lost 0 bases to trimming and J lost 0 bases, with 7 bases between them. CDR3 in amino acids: CASSLVTGSGNTIYF. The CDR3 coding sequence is TGCGCCAGCAGCTTGGTGACAGGCTCTGGAAACACCATATATTTT.

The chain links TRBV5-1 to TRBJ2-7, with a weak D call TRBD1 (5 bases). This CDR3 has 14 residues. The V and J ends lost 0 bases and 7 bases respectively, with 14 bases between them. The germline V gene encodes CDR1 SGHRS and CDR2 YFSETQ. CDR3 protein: CASSLVDRTEEQYF. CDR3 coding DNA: TGCGCCAGCAGCTTGGTTGACAGAACCGAGGAGCAGTACTTC.

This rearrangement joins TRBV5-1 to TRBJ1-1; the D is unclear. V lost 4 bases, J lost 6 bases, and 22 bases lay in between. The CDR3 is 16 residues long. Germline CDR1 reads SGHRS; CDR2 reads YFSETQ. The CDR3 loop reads CASSPKEGAPTPEAFF. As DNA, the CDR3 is TGCGCCAGCAGCCCGAAGGAGGGAGCCCCCACCCCTGAAGCTTTCTTT. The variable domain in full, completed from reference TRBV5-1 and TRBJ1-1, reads KAGVTQTPRYLIKTRGQQVTLSCSPISGHRSVSWYQQTPGQGLQFLFEYFSETQRNKGNFPGRFSGRQFSNSRSEMNVSTLELGDSALYLCASSPKEGAPTPEAFFGQGTRLTVV.

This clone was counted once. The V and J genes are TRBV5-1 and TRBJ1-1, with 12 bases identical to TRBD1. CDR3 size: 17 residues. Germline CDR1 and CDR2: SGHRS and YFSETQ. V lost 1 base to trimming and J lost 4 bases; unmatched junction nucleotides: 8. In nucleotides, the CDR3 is TGCGCCAGCAGCTTGTCGGGACAGGGGGCTGGGGGCACTGAAGCTTTCTTT. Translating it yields CASSLSGQGAGGTEAFF.

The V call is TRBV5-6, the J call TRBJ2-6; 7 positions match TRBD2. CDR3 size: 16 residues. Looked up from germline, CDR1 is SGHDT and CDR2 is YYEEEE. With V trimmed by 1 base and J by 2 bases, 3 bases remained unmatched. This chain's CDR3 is CASSLPGGAGANVLTF. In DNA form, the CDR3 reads TGTGCCAGCAGCTTGCCGGGAGGAGCTGGGGCCAACGTCCTGACTTTC.

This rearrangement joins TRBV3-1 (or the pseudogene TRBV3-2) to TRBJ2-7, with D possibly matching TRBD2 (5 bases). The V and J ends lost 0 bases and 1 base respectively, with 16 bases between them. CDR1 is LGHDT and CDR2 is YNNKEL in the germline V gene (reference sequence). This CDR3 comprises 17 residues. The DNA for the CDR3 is TGTGCCAGCAGCCAAGAAACGAGGTTAGCGCCTTCCTACGAGCAGTACTTC. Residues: CASSQETRLAPSYEQYF.

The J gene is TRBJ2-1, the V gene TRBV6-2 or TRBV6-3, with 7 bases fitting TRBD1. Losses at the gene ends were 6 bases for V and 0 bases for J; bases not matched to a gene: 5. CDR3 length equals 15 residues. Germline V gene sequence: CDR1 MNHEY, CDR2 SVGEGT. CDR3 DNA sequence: TGTGCCAGCAGCCACAGGGGAACCTCCTACAATGAGCAGTTCTTC. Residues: CASSHRGTSYNEQFF.

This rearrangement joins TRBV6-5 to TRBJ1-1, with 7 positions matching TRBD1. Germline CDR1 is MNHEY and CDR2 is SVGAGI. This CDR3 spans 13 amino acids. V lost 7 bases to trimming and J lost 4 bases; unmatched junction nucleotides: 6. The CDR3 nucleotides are TGTGCCAGCACCAGGGGACAGACCACTGAAGCTTTCTTT. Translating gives CASTRGQTTEAFF.

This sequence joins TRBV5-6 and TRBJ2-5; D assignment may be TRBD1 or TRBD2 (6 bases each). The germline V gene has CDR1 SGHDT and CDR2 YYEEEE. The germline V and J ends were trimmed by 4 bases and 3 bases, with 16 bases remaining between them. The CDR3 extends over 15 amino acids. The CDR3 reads CASSVGGFGEETQYF. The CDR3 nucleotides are TGTGCCAGCAGCGTGGGGGGCTTCGGAGAAGAGACCCAGTACTTC.

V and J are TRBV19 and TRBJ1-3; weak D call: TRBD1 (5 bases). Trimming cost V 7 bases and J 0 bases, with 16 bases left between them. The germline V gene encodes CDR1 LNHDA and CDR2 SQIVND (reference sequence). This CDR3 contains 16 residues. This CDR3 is CASTRGGGSSGNTIYF. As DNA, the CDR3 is TGTGCCAGTACGCGCGGTGGGGGGAGCTCTGGAAACACCATATATTTT.

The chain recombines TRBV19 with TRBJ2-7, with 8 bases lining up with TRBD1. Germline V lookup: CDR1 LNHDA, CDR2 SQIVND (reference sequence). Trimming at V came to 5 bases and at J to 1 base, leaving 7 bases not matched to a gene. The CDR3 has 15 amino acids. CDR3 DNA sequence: TGTGCCAGTAGTCCGTTAGGACAGGGTTCCTACGAGCAGTACTTC. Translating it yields CASSPLGQGSYEQYF.

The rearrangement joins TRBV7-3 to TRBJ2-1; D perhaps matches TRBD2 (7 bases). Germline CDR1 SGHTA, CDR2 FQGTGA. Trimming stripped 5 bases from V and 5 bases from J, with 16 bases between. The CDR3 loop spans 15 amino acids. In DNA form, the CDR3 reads TGTGCCAGCAGCCCTGGGGGGGGCGCCGACAATGAGCAGTTCTTC. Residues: CASSPGGGADNEQFF.

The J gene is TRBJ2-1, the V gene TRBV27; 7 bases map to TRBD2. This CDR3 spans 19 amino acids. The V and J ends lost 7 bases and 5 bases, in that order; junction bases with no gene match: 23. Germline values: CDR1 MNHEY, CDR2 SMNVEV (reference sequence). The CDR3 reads CASKLWGAGSGGWNNEQFF. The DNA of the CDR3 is TGTGCCAGCAAACTATGGGGAGCGGGGTCCGGGGGGTGGAACAATGAGCAGTTCTTC.

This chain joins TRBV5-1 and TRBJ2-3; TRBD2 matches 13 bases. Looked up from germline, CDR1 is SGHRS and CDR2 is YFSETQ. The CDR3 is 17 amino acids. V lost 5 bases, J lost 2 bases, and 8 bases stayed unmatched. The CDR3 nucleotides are TGCGCCAGCAGTCAGCCGGGACTAGCGGGGTACACAGATACGCAGTATTTT. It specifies CASSQPGLAGYTDTQYF.